The clone carrying this T cell receptor (beta chain) was seen once. V lost 3 bases, J lost 5 bases, and 7 bases stayed unmatched. Germline values: CDR1 WNHNN, CDR2 SYGVQD (reference sequence). This CDR3 has 15 amino acids. Under the authors' procedure: Nucleated cell number was recorded as an estimate derived from reference gene primer amplification. Clones were read by immunoSEQ multiplex PCR, and TCRdb kept only the in-frame ones, dropping some. V, J and clone size reflect that table, while D and trimming were determined from the DNA. This table holds fewer than 200,000 clones, roughly four fifths found once. This sample stems from a study of blood T cell repertoires in COVID-19. Across the whole study: Samples taken during acute and convalescent COVID-19 were collected in the United States, Italy and Spain. From T cells, B-cell-depleted T cells, or PBMCs came the material, which was cDNA or gDNA.

The sequence derives from a man aged 65 to 79 with active or convalescent COVID-19. Sequencing was carried out using peripheral blood. The chain combines TRBV10-1 with TRBJ2-3; 8 nucleotides align to TRBD1. The CDR3 DNA reads as TGCGCCAGCAGTGACGGACAGGGAAGGGTAGATACGCAGTATTTT. Translation gives CASSDGQGRVDTQYF.